Below, 5 T cell receptor beta chains from the same sample are listed, as sequenced in a study of blood T cell repertoires in COVID-19. Measured with immunoSEQ multiplex PCR; TCRdb has only the in-frame clones, and not every one. This table has 150,000 to 250,000 clones, roughly 77% appearing once. Sequenced material: peripheral blood. The receptors originated from a woman between 35 and 50 years old with COVID-19, enrolled during active disease.

The chain joins TRBV27 to TRBJ2-7, with 8 bases aligning to TRBD1. V was pared by 5 bases and J by 2 bases, with 14 bases of the junction left unmatched. From germline, CDR1 is MNHEY and CDR2 SMNVEV (reference sequence). CDR3 length: 17 amino acids. The DNA for the CDR3 is TGTGCCAGCAGTCTAAAACGGACAGGGTTCTTCGCCTACGAGCAGTACTTC. It is translated as CASSLKRTGFFAYEQYF.

This chain uses TRBV28 with TRBJ2-7; no reliable D call. Trimming shortened V by 3 bases and J by 2 bases, and 14 bases separated the two germline ends. The germline gives CDR1 MDHEN, CDR2 SYDVKM. CDR3 length: 15 amino acids. DNA of the CDR3: TGTGCCAGCAGTTTTAAGTCAGGCCCGACCTACGAGCAGTACTTC. It specifies CASSFKSGPTYEQYF.

This sequence joins TRBV29-1 and TRBJ1-1; unclear D gene. Germline values: CDR1 SQVTM, CDR2 ANQGSEA. V lost 7 bases, J lost 0 bases, and 15 bases lay in between. The CDR3 runs 14 residues. CDR3 in amino acids: CSARLGSLNTEAFF. The CDR3 DNA reads as TGCAGCGCGCGCCTTGGCAGTCTGAACACTGAAGCTTTCTTT.

The chain has TRBV19 and TRBJ1-5, with 9 bases matching TRBD1. After removal of 6 bases from V and 5 bases from J, the junction contained 11 bases not matched to a gene. Germline CDR1 is LNHDA and CDR2 is SQIVND (reference sequence). The CDR3 totals 16 residues. The CDR3 protein is CASSQGRGQGYQPQHF. The CDR3 coding sequence is TGTGCCAGTAGCCAAGGTAGGGGACAGGGCTATCAGCCCCAGCATTTT. The variable domain in full, completed from reference TRBV19 and TRBJ1-5, reads DGGITQSPKYLFRKEGQNVTLSCEQNLNHDAMYWYRQDPGQGLRLIYYSQIVNDFQKGDIAEGYSVSREKKESFPLTVTSAQKNPTAFYLCASSQGRGQGYQPQHFGDGTRLSIL.

The chain combines TRBV5-4 with TRBJ1-1, with TRBD1 identical over 7 bases. The CDR3 contains 14 residues. Germline CDR1 is SGHNT and CDR2 is YYREEE (reference sequence). Trimming took 5 bases from V and 2 from J; bases not matched to a gene: 6. The CDR3 nucleotides are TGTGCCAGCAGAACCGGGACAGATAACACTGAAGCTTTCTTT. Translation: CASRTGTDNTEAFF.